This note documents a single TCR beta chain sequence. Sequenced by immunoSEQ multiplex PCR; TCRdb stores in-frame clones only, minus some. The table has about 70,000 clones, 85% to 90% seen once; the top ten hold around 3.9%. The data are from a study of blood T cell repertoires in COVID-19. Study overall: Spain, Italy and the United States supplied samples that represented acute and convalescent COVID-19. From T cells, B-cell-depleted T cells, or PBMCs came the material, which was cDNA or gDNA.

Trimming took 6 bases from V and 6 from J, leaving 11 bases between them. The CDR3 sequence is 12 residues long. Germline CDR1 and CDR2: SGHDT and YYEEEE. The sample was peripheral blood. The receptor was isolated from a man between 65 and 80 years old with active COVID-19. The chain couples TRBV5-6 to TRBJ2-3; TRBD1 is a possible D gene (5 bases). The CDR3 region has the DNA TGTGCCAGCAAGGGGTATGTGGATACGCAGTATTTT. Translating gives CASKGYVDTQYF.